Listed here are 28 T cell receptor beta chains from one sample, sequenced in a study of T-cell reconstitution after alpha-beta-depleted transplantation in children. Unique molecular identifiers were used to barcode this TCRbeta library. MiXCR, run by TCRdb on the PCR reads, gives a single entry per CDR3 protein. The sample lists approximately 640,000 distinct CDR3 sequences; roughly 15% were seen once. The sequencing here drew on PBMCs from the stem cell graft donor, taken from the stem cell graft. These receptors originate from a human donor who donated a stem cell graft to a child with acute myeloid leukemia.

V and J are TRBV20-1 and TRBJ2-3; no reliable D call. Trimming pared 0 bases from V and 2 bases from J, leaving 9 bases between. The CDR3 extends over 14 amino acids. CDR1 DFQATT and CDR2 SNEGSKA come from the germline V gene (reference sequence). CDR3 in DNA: TGCAGTGCTAGAGATCCGCAAATCACAGATACGCAGTATTTT. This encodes CSARDPQITDTQYF.

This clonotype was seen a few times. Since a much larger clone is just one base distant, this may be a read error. Written as DNA, the CDR3 is TGCAGTGCTCCGGACAGGGGGCAAGAGACCCAGTACTTC. This codes for CSAPDRGQETQYF. The chain links TRBV20-1 to TRBJ2-5; 10 bases align to TRBD1. V trimming: 5 bases; J trimming: 2 bases; junction bases outside the gene matches: 2. This CDR3 has 13 residues. The germline gives CDR1 DFQATT, CDR2 SNEGSKA (reference sequence).

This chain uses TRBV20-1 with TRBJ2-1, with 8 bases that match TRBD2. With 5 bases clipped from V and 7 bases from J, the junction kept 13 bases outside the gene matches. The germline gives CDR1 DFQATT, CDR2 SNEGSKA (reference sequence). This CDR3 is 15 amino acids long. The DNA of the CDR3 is TGCAGTGCTCCTCACCCGGGGGGGGTGTTAAATGAGCAGTTCTTC. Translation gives CSAPHPGGVLNEQFF.

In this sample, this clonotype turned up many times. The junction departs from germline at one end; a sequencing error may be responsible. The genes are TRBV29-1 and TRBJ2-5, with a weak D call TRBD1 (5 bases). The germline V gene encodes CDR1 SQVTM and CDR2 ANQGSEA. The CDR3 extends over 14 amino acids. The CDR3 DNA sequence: TGCAGCGTGGAAGCTGCGCAGGGTTGGGAGACCCAGTACTTC. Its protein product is CSVEAAQGWETQYF.

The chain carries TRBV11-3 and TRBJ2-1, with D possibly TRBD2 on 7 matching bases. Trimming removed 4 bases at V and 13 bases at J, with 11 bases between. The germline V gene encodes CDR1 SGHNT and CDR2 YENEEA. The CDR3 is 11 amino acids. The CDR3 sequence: CASSSRGRQFF. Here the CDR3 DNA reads TGTGCCAGCAGCTCGCGGGGGCGCCAGTTCTTC.

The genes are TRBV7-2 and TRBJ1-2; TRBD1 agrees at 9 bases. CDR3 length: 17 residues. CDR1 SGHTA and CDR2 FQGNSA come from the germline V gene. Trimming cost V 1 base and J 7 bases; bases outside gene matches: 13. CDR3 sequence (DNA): TGTGCCAGCAGCTTAGGAGGGTACAAACAGGGGGCTGGTGGCTACACCTTC. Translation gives CASSLGGYKQGAGGYTF.

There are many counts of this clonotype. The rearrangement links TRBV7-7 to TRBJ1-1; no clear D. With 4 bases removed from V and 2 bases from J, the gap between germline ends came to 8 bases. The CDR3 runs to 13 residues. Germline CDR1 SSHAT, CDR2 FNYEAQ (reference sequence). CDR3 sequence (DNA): TGTGCCAGCAGCTCTCGGGTAAACACTGAAGCTTTCTTT. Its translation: CASSSRVNTEAFF.

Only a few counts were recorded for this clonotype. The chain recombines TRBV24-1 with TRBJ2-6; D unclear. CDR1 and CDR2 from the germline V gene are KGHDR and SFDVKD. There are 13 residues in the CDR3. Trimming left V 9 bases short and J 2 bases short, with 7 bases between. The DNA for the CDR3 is TGTGCCACCGGGGTTGCTGGGGCCAACGTCCTGACTTTC. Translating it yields CATGVAGANVLTF.

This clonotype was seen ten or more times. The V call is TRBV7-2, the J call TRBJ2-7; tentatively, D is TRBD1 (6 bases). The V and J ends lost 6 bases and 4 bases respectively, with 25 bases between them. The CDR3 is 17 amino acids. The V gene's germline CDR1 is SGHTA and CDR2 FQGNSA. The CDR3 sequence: CASSRQVNLGMRYEQYF. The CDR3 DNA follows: TGTGCCAGCAGTCGACAGGTGAACCTTGGTATGCGGTACGAGCAGTACTTC.

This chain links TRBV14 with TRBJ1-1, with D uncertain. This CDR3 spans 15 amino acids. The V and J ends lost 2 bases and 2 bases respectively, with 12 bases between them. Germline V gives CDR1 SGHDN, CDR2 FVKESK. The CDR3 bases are TGTGCCAGCAGCCAATGGACGGGTTTTAACACTGAAGCTTTCTTT. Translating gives CASSQWTGFNTEAFF.

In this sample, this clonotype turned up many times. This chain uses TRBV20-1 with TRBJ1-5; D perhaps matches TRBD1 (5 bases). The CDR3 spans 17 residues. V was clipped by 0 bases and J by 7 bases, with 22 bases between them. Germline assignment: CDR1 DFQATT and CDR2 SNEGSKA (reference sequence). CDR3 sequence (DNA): TGCAGTGCTAGAGATAGGTCTGGGGGATGGGGGAAACAGCCCCAGCATTTT. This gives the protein CSARDRSGGWGKQPQHF.

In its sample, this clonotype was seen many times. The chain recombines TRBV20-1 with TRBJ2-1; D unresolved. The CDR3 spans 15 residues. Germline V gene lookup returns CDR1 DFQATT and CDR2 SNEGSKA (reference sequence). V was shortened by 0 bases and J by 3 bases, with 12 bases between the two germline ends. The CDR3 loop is CSARDGEANYNEQFF. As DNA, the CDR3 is TGCAGTGCTAGAGATGGTGAGGCAAACTACAATGAGCAGTTCTTC.

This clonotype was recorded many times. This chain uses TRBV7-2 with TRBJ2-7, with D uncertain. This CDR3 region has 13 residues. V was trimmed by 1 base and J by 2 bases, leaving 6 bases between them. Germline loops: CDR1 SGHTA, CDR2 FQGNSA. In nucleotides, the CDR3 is TGTGCCAGCAGCTTAGACCCTACCTACGAGCAGTACGTC. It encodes CASSLDPTYEQYV.

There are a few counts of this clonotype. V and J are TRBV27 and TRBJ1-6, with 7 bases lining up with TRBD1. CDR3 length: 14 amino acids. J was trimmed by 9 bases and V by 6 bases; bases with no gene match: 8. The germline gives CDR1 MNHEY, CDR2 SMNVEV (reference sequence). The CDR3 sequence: CASSSGTELSPLHF. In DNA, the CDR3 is TGTGCCAGCAGCTCCGGGACAGAACTTTCACCCCTCCACTTT.

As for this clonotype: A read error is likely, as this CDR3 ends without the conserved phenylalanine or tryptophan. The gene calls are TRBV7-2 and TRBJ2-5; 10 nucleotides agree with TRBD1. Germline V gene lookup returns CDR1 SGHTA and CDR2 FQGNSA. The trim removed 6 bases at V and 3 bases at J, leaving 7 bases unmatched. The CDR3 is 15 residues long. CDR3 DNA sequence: TGTGCCAGCAGGGTAGACAGGGGGCATGAAGAGACCCAGTACTCC. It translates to CASRVDRGHEETQYS.

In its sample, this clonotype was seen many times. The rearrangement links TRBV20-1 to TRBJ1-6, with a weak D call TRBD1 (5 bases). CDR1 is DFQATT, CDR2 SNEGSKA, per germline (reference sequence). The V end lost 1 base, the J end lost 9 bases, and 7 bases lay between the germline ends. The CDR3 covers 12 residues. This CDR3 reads CSARAQGSPLHF. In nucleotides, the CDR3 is TGCAGTGCTAGAGCCCAGGGTTCACCCCTCCACTTT.

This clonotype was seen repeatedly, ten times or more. CDR3 DNA sequence: TGCGCCAGCAGCCAAGATGCTTTTTTCTACGAGCAGTACTTC. Its translation is CASSQDAFFYEQYF. V gene TRBV4-3 combines with J gene TRBJ2-7; no reliable D call. This CDR3 has 14 residues. V lost 0 bases, J lost 3 bases, and 9 bases lay in between. From germline, CDR1 is LGHNA and CDR2 YSLEER.

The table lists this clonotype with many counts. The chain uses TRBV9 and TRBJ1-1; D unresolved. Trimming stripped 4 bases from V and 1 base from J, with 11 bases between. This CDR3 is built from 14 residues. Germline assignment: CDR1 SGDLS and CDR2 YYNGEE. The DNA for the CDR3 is TGTGCCAGCAGCCGAGGCTCCCAGAACACTGAAGCTTTCTTT. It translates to CASSRGSQNTEAFF.

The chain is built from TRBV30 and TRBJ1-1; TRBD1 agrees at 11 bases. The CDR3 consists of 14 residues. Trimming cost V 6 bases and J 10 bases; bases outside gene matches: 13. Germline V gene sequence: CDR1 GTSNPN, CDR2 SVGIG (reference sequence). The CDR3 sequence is CACTSAGQGVSAFF. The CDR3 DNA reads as TGTGCCTGTACCTCGGCGGGACAGGGGGTCTCAGCTTTCTTT.

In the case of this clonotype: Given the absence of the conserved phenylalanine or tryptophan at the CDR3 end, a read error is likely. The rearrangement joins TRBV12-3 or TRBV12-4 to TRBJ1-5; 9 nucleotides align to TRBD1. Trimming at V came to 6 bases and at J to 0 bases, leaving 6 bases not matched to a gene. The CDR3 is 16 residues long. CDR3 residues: CASRRQGGYSNQPQHL. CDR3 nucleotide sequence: TGTGCCAGCAGGCGACAGGGGGGGTATAGCAATCAGCCCCAGCATCTT.

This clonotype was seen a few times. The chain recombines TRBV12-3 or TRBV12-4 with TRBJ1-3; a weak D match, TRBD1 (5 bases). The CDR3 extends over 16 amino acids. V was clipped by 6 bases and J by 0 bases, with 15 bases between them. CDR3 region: CASRGEPPRSGNTIYF. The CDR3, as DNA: TGTGCCAGCAGAGGGGAACCTCCCCGCTCTGGAAACACCATATATTTT.

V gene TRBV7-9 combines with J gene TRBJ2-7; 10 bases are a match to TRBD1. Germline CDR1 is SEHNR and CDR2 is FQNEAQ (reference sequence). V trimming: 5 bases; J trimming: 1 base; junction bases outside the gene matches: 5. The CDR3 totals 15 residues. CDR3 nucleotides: TGTGCCAGCAGCGGTCGGACAGGGGGTTCCTACGAGCAGTACTTC. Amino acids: CASSGRTGGSYEQYF.

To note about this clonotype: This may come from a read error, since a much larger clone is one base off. The DNA of the CDR3 is TGTGCCAGCAGTGGGACTAGCGGGGATGAGCCCCAGTACTTC. Amino acids: CASSGTSGDEPQYF. The chain is built from TRBV12-3 or TRBV12-4 and TRBJ2-5, with 13 bases aligning to TRBD2. CDR3 size: 14 residues. With V trimmed by 5 bases and J by 9 bases, 6 bases remained unmatched.

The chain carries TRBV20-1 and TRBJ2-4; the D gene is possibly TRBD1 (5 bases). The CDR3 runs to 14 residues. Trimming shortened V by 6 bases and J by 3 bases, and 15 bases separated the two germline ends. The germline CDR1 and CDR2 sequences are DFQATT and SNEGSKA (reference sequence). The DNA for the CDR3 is TGCAGTGCAACAGGAAGGTCAAGCAAAAACATTCAGTACTTC. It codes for CSATGRSSKNIQYF.

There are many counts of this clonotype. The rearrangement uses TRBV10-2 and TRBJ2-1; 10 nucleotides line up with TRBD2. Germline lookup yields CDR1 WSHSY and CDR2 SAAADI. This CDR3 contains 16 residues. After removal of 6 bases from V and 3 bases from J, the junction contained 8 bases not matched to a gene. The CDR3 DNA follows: TGCGCCAGCAGAGACAGCGGGGGGGCCGGCTACAATGAGCAGTTCTTC. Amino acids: CASRDSGGAGYNEQFF.

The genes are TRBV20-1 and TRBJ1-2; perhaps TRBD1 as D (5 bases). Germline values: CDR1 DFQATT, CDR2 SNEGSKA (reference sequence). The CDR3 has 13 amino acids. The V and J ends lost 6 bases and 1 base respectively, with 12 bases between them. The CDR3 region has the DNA TGCAGTGCCCCCGGGGGGGGTAACTATGGCTACACCTTC. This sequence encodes CSAPGGGNYGYTF.

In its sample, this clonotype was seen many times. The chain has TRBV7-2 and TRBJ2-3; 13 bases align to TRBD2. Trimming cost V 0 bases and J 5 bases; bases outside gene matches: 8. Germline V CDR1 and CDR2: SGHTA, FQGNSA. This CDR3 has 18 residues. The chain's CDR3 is CASSLAVATSGGRDTQYF. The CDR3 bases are TGTGCCAGCAGCTTAGCGGTCGCGACTAGCGGGGGGAGAGATACGCAGTATTTT.

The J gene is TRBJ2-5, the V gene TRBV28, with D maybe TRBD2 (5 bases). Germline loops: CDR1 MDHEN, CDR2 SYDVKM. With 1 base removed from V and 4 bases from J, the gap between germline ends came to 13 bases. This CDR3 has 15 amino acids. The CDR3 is CASSLSAGFGETQYF. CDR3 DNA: TGTGCCAGCAGTTTATCGGCGGGTTTTGGAGAGACCCAGTACTTC.